This TCR beta chain comes out of a study of T cells in Graves' hyperthyroidism and ophthalmopathy. General study results and limits: A 13 V-J model separated ophthalmopathy from stable hyperthyroidism. The model's output predicted ophthalmopathy at a median of 6.5 months prior to onset.

Between the trimmed V and J ends, which lost 1 base and 3 bases, there was a span of 12 bases. Germline loops: CDR1 SGHAT, CDR2 FQNNGV. The CDR3 spans 16 residues. This clonotype turned up a few times. The antigen remains undetermined. Exclusion criteria comprised uncontrolled infection, other autoimmune disease, pregnancy or lactation. Blood from later-ophthalmopathy patients was taken at first hyperthyroidism diagnosis. TCR beta CDR3 region amplification was performed from RNA transcripts. The HTBI primer set served for first-round RT-PCR of the TCR CDR3. Each CDR3 protein gets one entry after TCRdb re-called the multiplex PCR reads with MiXCR. The profile shows 300,000 to 450,000 distinct CDR3 sequences, approximately 17% of them singletons.

The sequencing sample was made of blood. The chain joins TRBV11-2 to TRBJ2-2, with TRBD2 as a possible D gene (5 bases). This TCR was sampled from a woman aged 25 to 39 with Graves' hyperthyroidism that later progressed to Graves' ophthalmopathy. This CDR3 reads CASSLVTEGYTGELFF. CDR3 sequence (DNA): TGTGCCAGCAGCTTAGTTACAGAGGGTTACACCGGGGAGCTGTTTTTT.